This TCR beta chain was recovered during a study of blood T cell repertoires in COVID-19. Study summary: Italy, Spain and the United States were the sources of the convalescent and acute COVID-19 samples. In each case, the material was cDNA or gDNA derived from T cells, B-cell-depleted T cells, or PBMCs.

The CDR3 is 14 residues long. V was cut by 0 bases and J by 5 bases, with 8 bases left in between. The germline CDR1 and CDR2 sequences are MNHNS and SASEGT. Authors' processing steps: Using reference gene primer amplification, nucleated cell counts were estimated. Profiled with immunoSEQ multiplex PCR; TCRdb holds only in-frame clones, not every one. V and J calls and clone size come straight from that table; D and trimming were deduced from the DNA. This table has about 170,000 clones, around nine tenths appearing once. The clonotype originates from a man aged 18-30 years with active or convalescent COVID-19. The gene calls are TRBV6-1 and TRBJ2-1; maybe TRBD2 (6 bases). Sequences were obtained from peripheral blood. CDR3 sequence (DNA): TGTGCCAGCAGTGAAGCTGCTAGCGACAATGAGCAGTTCTTC. Its translation is CASSEAASDNEQFF.